These 15 T cell receptor beta chains came from one sample sequenced in a study of blood T cell repertoires in COVID-19. Method: immunoSEQ multiplex PCR; TCRdb's copy keeps in-frame clones and lacks some. The table includes approximately 100,000 clones, just under 95% detected once. Source material: peripheral blood. The receptors originated from a man aged 65 to 79 with acute or convalescent COVID-19.

The rearrangement joins TRBV23-1 to TRBJ1-2; D perhaps matches TRBD1 (5 bases). TRBV23-1 is noted as an ORF with a role that remains uncertain. Trimming took 4 bases from V and 4 from J, leaving 16 bases between them. The CDR3 consists of 15 residues. Written as DNA, the CDR3 is TGCGCCAGCAGTCGGCTCCATCGGGGGGGCTATGGCTACACCTTC. It is translated as CASSRLHRGGYGYTF.

The chain links TRBV7-3 to TRBJ2-3, with 14 bases matching TRBD2. Looked up from germline, CDR1 is SGHTA and CDR2 is FQGTGA. The CDR3 sequence is 17 residues long. The V gene end was trimmed by 1 base and the J gene end by 5 bases; junction bases not matched to a gene: 5. The CDR3 region has the DNA TGTGCCAGCAGCTTAAAAAGACTAGCGGGAGGGATAGATACGCAGTATTTT. It is translated as CASSLKRLAGGIDTQYF.

The chain uses TRBV6-2 or TRBV6-3 and TRBJ2-3; possibly TRBD2 for D (6 bases). Germline values: CDR1 MNHEY, CDR2 SVGEGT. V lost 2 bases and J 5 bases, leaving 14 bases between the germline ends. This CDR3 is 15 amino acids long. DNA of the CDR3: TGTGCCAGCAGTTACGGCGGGACTGGGAAAGATACGCAGTATTTT. This gives the protein CASSYGGTGKDTQYF.

J is TRBJ1-3 and V is TRBV19, with D hard to call. Germline V gene data show CDR1 as LNHDA and CDR2 as SQIVND (reference sequence). This CDR3 contains 15 residues. Trimming shortened V by 4 bases and J by 4 bases, and 14 bases separated the two germline ends. This CDR3 reads CASSSLLRRGNTIYF. Here the CDR3 DNA reads TGTGCCAGTAGTAGTCTTTTACGGAGGGGAAACACCATATATTTT.

The chain is built from TRBV14 and TRBJ1-4; perhaps TRBD1 as D (5 bases). Germline CDR1 reads SGHDN; CDR2 reads FVKESK. V lost 4 bases and J 0 bases, leaving 9 bases between the germline ends. CDR3 size: 15 residues. Written as DNA, the CDR3 is TGTGCCAGCAGCCCGAGACAGACAACTAATGAAAAACTGTTTTTT. Residues: CASSPRQTTNEKLFF.

The chain links TRBV7-5 to TRBJ1-3; the listed D gene, TRBD1, was not tested against the DNA. TRBV7-5 is annotated as a pseudogene. CDR3 length: 10 amino acids. CDR3 sequence reads: CVRQGRAIYF. The CDR3 DNA follows: TGTGTCCGCCAGGGTCGGGCCATATATTTT.

The chain links TRBV10-3 to TRBJ2-1; D is undetermined. The germline gives CDR1 ENHRY, CDR2 SYGVKD. Trimming shortened V by 3 bases and J by 5 bases, and 8 bases separated the two germline ends. The CDR3 spans 13 residues. As DNA, the CDR3 is TGTGCCATCAGTGATGGGCGAGACAATGAGCAGTTCTTC. It yields the protein CAISDGRDNEQFF.

The chain joins TRBV7-6 to TRBJ2-7, with D maybe TRBD2 (5 bases). This CDR3 is 15 amino acids long. Deletions cut 1 base from V and 1 base from J, with 11 bases between. Germline V gene lookup returns CDR1 SGHVS and CDR2 FNYEAQ. CDR3 amino acids: CASSLEASGSYEQYF. CDR3 coding DNA: TGTGCCAGCAGCTTAGAGGCAAGCGGATCCTACGAGCAGTACTTC. The whole variable domain, filled in from reference TRBV7-6 and TRBJ2-7, reads GAGVSQSPRYKVTKRGQDVALRCDPISGHVSLYWYRQALGQGPEFLTYFNYEAQQDKSGLPNDRFSAERPEGSISTLTIQRTEQRDSAMYRCASSLEASGSYEQYFGPGTRLTVT.

The rearrangement joins TRBV7-3 to TRBJ2-3; possibly TRBD2 for D (5 bases). Germline values: CDR1 SGHTA, CDR2 FQGTGA. This CDR3 region has 14 residues. Trimming removed 5 bases from V and 0 bases from J, with 9 bases in between. CDR3 coding DNA: TGTGCCAGCAGCCGGGGAGAAAGCACAGATACGCAGTATTTT. The encoded protein is CASSRGESTDTQYF.

In DNA, the CDR3 is TGTGCCAGCAGCTTAGGAGAGAACACTGAAGCTTTCTTT. Its translation: CASSLGENTEAFF. This chain uses TRBV11-3 with TRBJ1-1; D remains unclear. V lost 1 base and J lost 1, with 4 bases in between. The germline CDR1 and CDR2 sequences are SGHNT and YENEEA. This CDR3 is built from 13 residues.

The chain uses TRBV14 and TRBJ1-2; D gene ambiguous. This CDR3 comprises 13 residues. The germline CDR1 and CDR2 sequences are SGHDN and FVKESK. V lost 1 base to trimming and J lost 8 bases, with 11 bases between them. This CDR3 is CASSQARGSGYTF. The DNA for the CDR3 is TGTGCCAGCAGCCAAGCGAGAGGGTCAGGCTACACCTTC.

About this clone itself: Additional DNA sequences in this sample encode the identical CDR3. The chain is built from TRBV10-3 and TRBJ1-5; the D gene is possibly TRBD1 (5 bases). Germline V CDR1 and CDR2: ENHRY, SYGVKD. This CDR3 contains 14 residues. V lost 0 bases to trimming and J lost 2 bases, with 5 bases between them. The CDR3 DNA reads TGTGCCATCAGTGAGTCGACAGGCAATCAGCCCCAGCATTTT. It encodes CAISESTGNQPQHF.

The gene calls are TRBV5-1 and TRBJ1-5; 8 nucleotides match TRBD1. Trimming at V came to 4 bases and at J to 4 bases, leaving 4 bases not matched to a gene. Per germline, CDR1 SGHRS and CDR2 YFSETQ. This CDR3 is built from 14 residues. The CDR3 region has the DNA TGCGCCAGCAGCAGGACAGGGCGAAATCAGCCCCAGCATTTT. Encoded protein: CASSRTGRNQPQHF.

J is TRBJ1-2 and V is TRBV7-2, with D tentatively TRBD1 (5 bases). The CDR3 consists of 14 residues. Germline values: CDR1 SGHTA, CDR2 FQGNSA. Deletions cut 2 bases from V and 5 bases from J, with 12 bases between. DNA for the CDR3: TGTGCCAGCAGCTTAACGTCCAGGGTTTATGGCTACACCTTC. It encodes CASSLTSRVYGYTF.

V and J are TRBV7-9 and TRBJ2-1; TRBD2 is a possible D gene (5 bases). The CDR3 has 16 residues. Germline V gene data show CDR1 as SEHNR and CDR2 as FQNEAQ (reference sequence). V was clipped by 3 bases and J by 7 bases, with 19 bases between them. The CDR3 nucleotides read TGTGCCAGCAGCTTCGAGACGGGGATCCGGGAAAATGAGCAGTTCTTC. It is translated as CASSFETGIRENEQFF.